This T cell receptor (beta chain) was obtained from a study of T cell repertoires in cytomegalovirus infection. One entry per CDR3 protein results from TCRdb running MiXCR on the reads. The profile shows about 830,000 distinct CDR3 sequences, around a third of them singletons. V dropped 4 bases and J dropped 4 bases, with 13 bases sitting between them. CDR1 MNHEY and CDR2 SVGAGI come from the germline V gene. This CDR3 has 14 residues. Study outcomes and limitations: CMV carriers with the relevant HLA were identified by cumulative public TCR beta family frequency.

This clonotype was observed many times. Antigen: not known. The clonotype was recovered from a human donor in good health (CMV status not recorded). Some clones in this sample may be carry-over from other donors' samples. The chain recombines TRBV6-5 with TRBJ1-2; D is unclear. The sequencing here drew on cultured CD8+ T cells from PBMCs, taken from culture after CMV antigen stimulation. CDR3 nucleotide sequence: TGTGCCAGCAGTTTTTCTCTGGCCTCCTATGGCTACACCTTC. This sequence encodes CASSFSLASYGYTF.